This entry features one T cell receptor (beta chain) sequence. Profiled with immunoSEQ multiplex PCR; TCRdb holds only in-frame clones, not every one. The table includes about 150,000 clones, around 93% detected once. The CDR3 sequence is 18 residues long. CDR1 is LNHDA, CDR2 SQIVND, per germline (reference sequence). V lost 3 bases, J lost 1 base, and 12 bases stayed unmatched. The data were obtained in a study of T cell responses to AZD1222 COVID-19 vaccine. The sequences come from peripheral blood, collected on day 0 of AZD1222 vaccination. The genes are TRBV19 and TRBJ1-1; TRBD1 agrees at 9 bases. The clonotype originates from an adult in good health. The CDR3 DNA is TGTGCCAGTAGTATTACGCTTCCGACAGGGGGTCCGAACACTGAAGCTTTCTTT. It yields the protein CASSITLPTGGPNTEAFF.